The TCR beta chain described here comes from a study of T cells in tuberculosis. Study-wide results and limits: GEM motif frequencies gave less than 75% accuracy; the GMM repertoire gave roughly 87%.

V gave up 0 bases and J gave up 1 base; unmatched junction bases: 8. Germline V gives CDR1 KGHSH, CDR2 LQKENI. The CDR3 sequence is 20 residues long. Adolescents were screened for latent TB by skin test and IGRA. Notes on this clone: Its antigen is unknown.

Clones were read by immunoSEQ multiplex PCR, and TCRdb kept only the in-frame ones, dropping some. The sample has tens of thousands of clones; about nine tenths are singletons. This TCR derives from a donor between 10 and 29 years old with latent tuberculosis or without tuberculosis infection. Sequencing used PBMCs. The chain has TRBV18 and TRBJ2-1, with 14 bases aligning to TRBD2. The CDR3 sequence: CASSPPRGLAGARSYNEQFF. In DNA form, the CDR3 reads TGTGCCAGCTCACCACCGAGGGGACTAGCGGGAGCTCGGTCCTACAATGAGCAGTTCTTC.